The clone carrying this T cell receptor (beta chain) was recorded once. Germline assignment: CDR1 SNHLY and CDR2 FYNNEI. Trimming cost V 7 bases and J 0 bases, with 13 bases left between them. CDR3 size: 14 residues. Here immunoSEQ multiplex PCR was the method, and the copy in TCRdb shows in-frame clones only, minus some. The table lists about 64,000 clones, about 76% of them singletons, with around 5% in the top ten. These data belong to a study of blood T cell repertoires in COVID-19. The clonotype was recovered from a human donor in a cohort sampled during active COVID-19. The chain carries TRBV2 and TRBJ2-7, with a possible D match to TRBD1 (5 bases). Sequencing was performed on peripheral blood. In nucleotides, the CDR3 is TGTGCCAGCATCCCGGCAGGGCGCTCCTACGAGCAGTACTTC. Its translation: CASIPAGRSYEQYF.